Sequencing of this T cell receptor (beta chain) was carried out in a study of blood T cell repertoires in COVID-19. Whole-study context: Italy, Spain and the United States were the sources of the convalescent and acute COVID-19 samples. Sample material is recorded as cDNA or gDNA derived from T cells, B-cell-depleted T cells, or PBMCs.

The V end was cut by 3 bases, the J end by 4 bases, with 11 bases between. Germline CDR1 reads SGHTA; CDR2 reads FQGTGA. The CDR3 has 14 amino acids. The Seattle patients joined while their infection was active and were tracked longitudinally afterward. Original data processing: Reference gene primer amplification gave estimated nucleated cell counts. Data came from immunoSEQ multiplex PCR; TCRdb stores just in-frame clones and leaves some out. V, J and clone size were drawn from that table, and D and trimming were deduced from the DNA. Altogether 200,000 to 250,000 clones are present, just under 90% being singletons, with the ten largest covering roughly 2.5%.

This chain uses TRBV7-3 with TRBJ2-3; possible D gene TRBD1, 6 bases. The sequenced sample consisted of peripheral blood. This sequence originates from a man aged 25 to 40 with COVID-19, enrolled during active disease. As DNA, the CDR3 is TGTGCCAGCAGCTTTGGACAGTTACCAGATACGCAGTATTTT. Translating gives CASSFGQLPDTQYF.